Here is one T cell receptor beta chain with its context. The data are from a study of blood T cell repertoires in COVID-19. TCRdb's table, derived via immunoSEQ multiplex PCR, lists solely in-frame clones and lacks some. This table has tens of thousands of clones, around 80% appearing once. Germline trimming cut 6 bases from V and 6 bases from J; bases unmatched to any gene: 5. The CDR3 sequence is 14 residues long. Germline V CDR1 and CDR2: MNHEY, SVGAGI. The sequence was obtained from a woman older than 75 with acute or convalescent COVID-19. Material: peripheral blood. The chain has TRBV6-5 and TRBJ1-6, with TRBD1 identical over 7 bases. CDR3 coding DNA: TGTGCCAGCAGGGGGACAGTCCCTAATTCACCCCTCCACTTT. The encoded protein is CASRGTVPNSPLHF.